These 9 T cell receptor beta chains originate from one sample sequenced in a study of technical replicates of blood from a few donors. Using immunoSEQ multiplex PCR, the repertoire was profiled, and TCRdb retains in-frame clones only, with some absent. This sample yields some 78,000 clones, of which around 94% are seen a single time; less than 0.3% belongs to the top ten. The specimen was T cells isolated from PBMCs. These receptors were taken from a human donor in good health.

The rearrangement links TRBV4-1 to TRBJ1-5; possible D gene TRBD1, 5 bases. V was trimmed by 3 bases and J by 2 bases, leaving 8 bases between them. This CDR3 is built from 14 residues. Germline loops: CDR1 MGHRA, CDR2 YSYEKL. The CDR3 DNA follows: TGCGCCAGCAGCCAGGGGCCTGGCAATCAGCCCCAGCATTTT. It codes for CASSQGPGNQPQHF.

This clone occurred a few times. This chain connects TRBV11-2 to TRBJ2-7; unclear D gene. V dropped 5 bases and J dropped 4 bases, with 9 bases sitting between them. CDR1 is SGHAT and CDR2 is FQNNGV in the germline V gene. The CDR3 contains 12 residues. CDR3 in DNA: TGTGCCAGCAGCAGCGACGGTTACGAGCAGTACTTC. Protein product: CASSSDGYEQYF.

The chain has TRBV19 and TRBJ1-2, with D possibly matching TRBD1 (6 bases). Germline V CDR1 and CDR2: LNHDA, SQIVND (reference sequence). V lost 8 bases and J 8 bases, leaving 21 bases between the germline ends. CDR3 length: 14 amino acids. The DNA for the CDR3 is TGTGCCAGTGGGCCGGGACACCCGGCGAGGGGCTACACCTTC. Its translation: CASGPGHPARGYTF. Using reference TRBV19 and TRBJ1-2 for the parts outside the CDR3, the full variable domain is DGGITQSPKYLFRKEGQNVTLSCEQNLNHDAMYWYRQDPGQGLRLIYYSQIVNDFQKGDIAEGYSVSREKKESFPLTVTSAQKNPTAFYLCASGPGHPARGYTFGSGTRLTVV.

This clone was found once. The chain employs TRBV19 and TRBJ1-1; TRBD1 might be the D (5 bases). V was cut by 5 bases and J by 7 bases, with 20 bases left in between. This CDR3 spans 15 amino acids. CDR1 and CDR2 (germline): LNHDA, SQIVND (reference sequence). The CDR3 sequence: CASSFPAGHLSEAFF. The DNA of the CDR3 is TGTGCCAGTAGTTTTCCCGCAGGGCACTTGAGTGAAGCTTTCTTT.

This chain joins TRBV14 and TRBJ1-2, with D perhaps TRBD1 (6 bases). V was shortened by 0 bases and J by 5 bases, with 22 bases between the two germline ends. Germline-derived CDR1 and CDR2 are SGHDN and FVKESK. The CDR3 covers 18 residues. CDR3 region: CASSQDGQPLRGRYGYTF. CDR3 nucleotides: TGTGCCAGCAGCCAAGACGGACAGCCTCTCCGAGGGAGATATGGCTACACCTTC. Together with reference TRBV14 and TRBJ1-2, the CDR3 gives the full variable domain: EAGVTQFPSHSVIEKGQTVTLRCDPISGHDNLYWYRRVMGKEIKFLLHFVKESKQDESGMPNNRFLAERTGGTYSTLKVQPAELEDSGVYFCASSQDGQPLRGRYGYTFGSGTRLTVV.

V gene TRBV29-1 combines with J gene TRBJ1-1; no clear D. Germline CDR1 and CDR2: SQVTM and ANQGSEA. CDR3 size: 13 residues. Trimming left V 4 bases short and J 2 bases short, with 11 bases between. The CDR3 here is CSVVGASNTEAFF. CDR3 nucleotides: TGCAGCGTTGTGGGCGCTTCTAACACTGAAGCTTTCTTT.

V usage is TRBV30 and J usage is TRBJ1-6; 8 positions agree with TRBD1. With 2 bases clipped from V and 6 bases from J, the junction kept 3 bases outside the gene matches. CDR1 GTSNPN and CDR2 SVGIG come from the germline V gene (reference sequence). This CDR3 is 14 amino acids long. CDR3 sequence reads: CAWSPGTGNSPLHF. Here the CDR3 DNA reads TGTGCCTGGAGTCCTGGGACAGGTAATTCACCCCTCCACTTT.

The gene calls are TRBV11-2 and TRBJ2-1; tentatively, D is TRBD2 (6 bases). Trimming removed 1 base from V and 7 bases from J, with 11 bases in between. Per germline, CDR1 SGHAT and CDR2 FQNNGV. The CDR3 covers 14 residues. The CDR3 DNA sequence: TGTGCCAGCAGCTTAGGTCCCGCGGGAAATGAGCAGTTCTTC. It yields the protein CASSLGPAGNEQFF.

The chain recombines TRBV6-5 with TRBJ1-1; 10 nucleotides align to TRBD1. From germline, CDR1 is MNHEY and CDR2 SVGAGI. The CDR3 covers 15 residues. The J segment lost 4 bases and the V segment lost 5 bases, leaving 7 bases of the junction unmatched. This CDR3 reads CASSLRDRGVTEAFF. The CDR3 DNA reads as TGTGCCAGCAGTCTCCGGGACAGGGGTGTCACTGAAGCTTTCTTT.